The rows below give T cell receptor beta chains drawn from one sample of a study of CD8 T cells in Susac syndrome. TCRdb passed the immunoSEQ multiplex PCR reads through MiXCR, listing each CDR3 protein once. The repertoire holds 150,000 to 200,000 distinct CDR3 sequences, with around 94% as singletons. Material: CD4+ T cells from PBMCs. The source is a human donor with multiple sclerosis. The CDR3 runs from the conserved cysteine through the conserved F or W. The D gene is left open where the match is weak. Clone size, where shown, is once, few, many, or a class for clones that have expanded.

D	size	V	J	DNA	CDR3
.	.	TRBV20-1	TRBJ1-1	TGCAGTGCCAGTGGCCGAAAAGCTTTAGCTTTCTTT	CSASGRKALAFF
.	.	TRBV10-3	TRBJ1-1	TGTGCCATCACCTCGGGACGGGTGAACACTGAAGCTTTCTTT	CAITSGRVNTEAFF
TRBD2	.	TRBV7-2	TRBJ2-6	TGTGCCATCCCACTTCCAGGACTAGCGGGAACTGGGGCCAACGTCCTGACTTTC	CAIPLPGLAGTGANVLTF
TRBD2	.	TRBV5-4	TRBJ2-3	TGTGCCAGCACCTCCGGACTAGTCGGGAGAGGATACGCGCAGTATTTT	CASTSGLVGRGYAQYF
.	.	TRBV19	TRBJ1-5	TGTGCCTCAGGACTGAGGAGCAATCAGCCCCAGCATTTT	CASGLRSNQPQHF
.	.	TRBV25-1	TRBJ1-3	TGTGCCAGCACTTCAGGTATCGTCTCTGGAAACACCATATATTTT	CASTSGIVSGNTIYF
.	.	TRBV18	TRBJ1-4	TGTGCCAGCTCACCTCGGACAGTAGCAACTAATGAAAAACTGTTTTTT	CASSPRTVATNEKLFF
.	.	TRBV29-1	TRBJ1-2	TGCAGCGTTGAAGGGACTGCGTTTGGCTACACCTTC	CSVEGTAFGYTF
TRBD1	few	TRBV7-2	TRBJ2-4	TGTGCCAGCAGCTTCGGGACAGCGGACATTCAGTACTTC	CASSFGTADIQYF
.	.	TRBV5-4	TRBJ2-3	TGTGCCAGCAGCTTGGACAGGGGAGGAGATACGCAGTATTTT	CASSLDRGGDTQYF
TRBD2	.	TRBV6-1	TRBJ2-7	TGTGCCAGCAGTACCAAACTGGGACTAGCGGGCTCCTACGAGCAGTACTTC	CASSTKLGLAGSYEQYF
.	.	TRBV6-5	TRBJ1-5	TGTGCCAGCAGTTGGCGAGGGACTCAGCCCCAGCATTTT	CASSWRGTQPQHF
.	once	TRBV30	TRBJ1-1	TGTGCCTGGGGGTCCTTCCTCTTGAACACTGAAGCTTTCTTT	CAWGSFLLNTEAFF
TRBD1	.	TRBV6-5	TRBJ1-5	TGTGCCAGCAGTGGGGGACAGGGTCACAATCAGCCCCAGCATTTT	CASSGGQGHNQPQHF
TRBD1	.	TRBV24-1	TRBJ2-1	TGTGCCACCAGTGCGGGGACAGGGGCGCGGGGGAATGAGCAGTTCTTC	CATSAGTGARGNEQFF
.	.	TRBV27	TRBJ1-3	TGTGCCAGCAGTTTATATAAAGGAAACACCATATATTTT	CASSLYKGNTIYF
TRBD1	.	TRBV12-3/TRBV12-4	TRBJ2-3	TGTGCCAGCAGTTCCTACAGGGGGTTTTCGGATACGCAGTATTTT	CASSSYRGFSDTQYF
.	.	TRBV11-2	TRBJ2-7	TGTGCCAGCAGCCCAACCCTGGCCGACTACGAGCAGTACTTC	CASSPTLADYEQYF
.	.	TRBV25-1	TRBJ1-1	TGTGCCAGTCAGGGGTACACTGAAGCTTTCTTT	CASQGYTEAFF
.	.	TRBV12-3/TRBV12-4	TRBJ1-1	TGTGCCAGCAGTCGGGCCCTCCGGGACACTGAAGCTTTCTTT	CASSRALRDTEAFF